A single T cell receptor beta chain is shown here with its context. Its antigen is undetermined. The entry originates in a study of T cell repertoires in cytomegalovirus infection. Findings and caveats of the study: Ex vivo, HLA-C-restricted CMV-specific TCR beta clonotypes prevailed over the rest of the response. Individuals carrying CMV plus the relevant HLA were identified by cumulative frequency of public TCR beta families.

This CDR3 has 17 amino acids. Germline V gene sequence: CDR1 KGHSH, CDR2 LQKENI. The ends lost 3 bases at V and 8 bases at J; junction bases unmatched: 14. TCRdb itself ran the reads through MiXCR, one entry per CDR3 protein. The table has fewer than 650,000 distinct CDR3 sequences, around 40% seen once. Source: cultured PBMCs, taken from culture after CMV antigen stimulation. The chain joins TRBV18 to TRBJ1-2; TRBD1 matches 11 bases. The receptor's source is a human donor in good health (CMV status not recorded). Some clones in this sample may be carry-over from other donors' samples. This chain's CDR3 is CASSPSGPGQGAKGYTF. DNA for the CDR3: TGTGCCAGCTCACCTTCAGGTCCTGGACAGGGGGCGAAAGGCTACACCTTC. Full variable domain (missing parts from reference TRBV18 and TRBJ1-2): NAGVMQNPRHLVRRRGQEARLRCSPMKGHSHVYWYRQLPEEGLKFMVYLQKENIIDESGMPKERFSAEFPKEGPSILRIQQVVRGDSAAYFCASSPSGPGQGAKGYTFGSGTRLTVV.